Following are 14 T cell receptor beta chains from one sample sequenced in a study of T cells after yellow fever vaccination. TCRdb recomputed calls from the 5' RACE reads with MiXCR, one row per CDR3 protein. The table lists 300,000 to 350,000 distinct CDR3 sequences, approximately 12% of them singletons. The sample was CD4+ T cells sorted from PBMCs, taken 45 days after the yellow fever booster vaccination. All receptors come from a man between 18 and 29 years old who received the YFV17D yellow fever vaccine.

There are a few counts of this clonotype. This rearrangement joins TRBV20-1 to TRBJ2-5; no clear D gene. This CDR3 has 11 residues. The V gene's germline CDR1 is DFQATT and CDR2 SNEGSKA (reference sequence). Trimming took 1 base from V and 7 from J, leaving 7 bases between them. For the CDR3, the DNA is TGCAGTGCTAGAGTAGTAGGGACCCAGTACTTC. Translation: CSARVVGTQYF.

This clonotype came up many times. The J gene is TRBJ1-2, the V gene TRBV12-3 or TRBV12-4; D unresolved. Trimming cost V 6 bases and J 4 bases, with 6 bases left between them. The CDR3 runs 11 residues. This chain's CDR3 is CASSLRYGYTF. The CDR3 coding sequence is TGTGCCAGCAGCTTACGCTATGGCTACACCTTC.

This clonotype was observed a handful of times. The chain's CDR3 is CASSLAPGSGGGEQYV. The CDR3 nucleotides read TGTGCCAGCAGCTTAGCGCCAGGGTCTGGGGGAGGCGAGCAGTACGTC. The chain uses TRBV7-8 and TRBJ2-7; TRBD2 might be the D (6 bases). The CDR3 covers 16 residues. Germline V gives CDR1 SGHVS, CDR2 FQNEAQ. V lost 0 bases, J lost 6 bases, and 18 bases lay in between.

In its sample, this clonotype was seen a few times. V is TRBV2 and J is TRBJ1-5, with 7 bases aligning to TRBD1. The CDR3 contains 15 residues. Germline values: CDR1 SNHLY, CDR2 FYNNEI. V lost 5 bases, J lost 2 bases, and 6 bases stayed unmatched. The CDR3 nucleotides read TGTGCCAGCAGTAAGGAGGGGGCTGGCAATCAGCCCCAGCATTTT. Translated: CASSKEGAGNQPQHF.

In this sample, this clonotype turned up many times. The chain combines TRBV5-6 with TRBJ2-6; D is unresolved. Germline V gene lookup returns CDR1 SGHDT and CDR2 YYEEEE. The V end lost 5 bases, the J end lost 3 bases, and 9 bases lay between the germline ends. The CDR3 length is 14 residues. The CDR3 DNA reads TGTGCCAGCAGACGAACTGGTGGGGCCAACGTCCTGACTTTC. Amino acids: CASRRTGGANVLTF.

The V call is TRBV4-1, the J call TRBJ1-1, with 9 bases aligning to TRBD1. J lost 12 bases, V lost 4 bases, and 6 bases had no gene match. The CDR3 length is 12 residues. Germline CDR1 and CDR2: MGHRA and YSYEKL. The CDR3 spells CASSRTGQGPFF. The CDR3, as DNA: TGCGCCAGCAGCCGAACGGGACAGGGCCCTTTCTTT.

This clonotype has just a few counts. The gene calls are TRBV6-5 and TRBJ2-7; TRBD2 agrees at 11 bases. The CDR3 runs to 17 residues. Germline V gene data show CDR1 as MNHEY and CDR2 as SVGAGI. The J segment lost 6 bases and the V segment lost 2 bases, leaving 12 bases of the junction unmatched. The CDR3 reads CASSYGHLSSGGSEQYF. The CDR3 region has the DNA TGTGCCAGCAGTTACGGTCACCTTTCTAGCGGGGGGAGCGAGCAGTACTTC.

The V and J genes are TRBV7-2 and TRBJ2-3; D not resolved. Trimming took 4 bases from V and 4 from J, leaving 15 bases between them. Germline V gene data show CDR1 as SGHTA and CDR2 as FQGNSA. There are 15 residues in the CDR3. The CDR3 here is CASSSPRARSDTQYF. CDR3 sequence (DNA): TGTGCCAGCAGCTCGCCTCGGGCGCGGTCAGATACGCAGTATTTT.

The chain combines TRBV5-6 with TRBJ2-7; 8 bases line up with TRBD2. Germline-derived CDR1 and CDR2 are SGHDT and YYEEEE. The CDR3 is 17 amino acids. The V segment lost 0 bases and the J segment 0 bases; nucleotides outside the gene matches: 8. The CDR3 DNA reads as TGTGCCAGCAGCTTGGGTTTCGGGGGGGACGTCTCCTACGAGCAGTACGTC. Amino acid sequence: CASSLGFGGDVSYEQYV.

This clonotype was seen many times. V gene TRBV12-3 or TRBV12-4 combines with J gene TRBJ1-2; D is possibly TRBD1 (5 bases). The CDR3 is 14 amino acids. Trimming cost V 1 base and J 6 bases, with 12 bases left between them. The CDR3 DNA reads TGTGCCAGCAGTTTAGATCGGGGGAAAAATGGCTACACCTTC. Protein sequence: CASSLDRGKNGYTF.

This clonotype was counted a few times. The chain's CDR3 is CSARNPTGGEEQFF. For the CDR3, the DNA is TGCAGTGCTAGAAATCCAACAGGGGGCGAAGAGCAGTTCTTC. The gene calls are TRBV20-1 and TRBJ2-1, with 9 bases that match TRBD1. The CDR3 is made up of 14 amino acids. The germline gives CDR1 DFQATT, CDR2 SNEGSKA (reference sequence). V lost 2 bases to trimming and J lost 10 bases; unmatched junction nucleotides: 9.

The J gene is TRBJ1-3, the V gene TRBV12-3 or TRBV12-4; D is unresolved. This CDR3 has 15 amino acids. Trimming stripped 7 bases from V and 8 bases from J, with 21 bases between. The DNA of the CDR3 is TGTGCCAGCAAACCCCAAGGCGCCGGTATTGACACCATATATTTT. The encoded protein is CASKPQGAGIDTIYF.

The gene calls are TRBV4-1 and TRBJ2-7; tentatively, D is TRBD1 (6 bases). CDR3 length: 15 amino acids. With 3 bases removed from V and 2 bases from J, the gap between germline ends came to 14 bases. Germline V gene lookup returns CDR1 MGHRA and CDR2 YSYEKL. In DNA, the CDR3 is TGCGCCAGCAGCCAGCAACGGGACACCACCTACGAGCAGTACTTC. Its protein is CASSQQRDTTYEQYF.

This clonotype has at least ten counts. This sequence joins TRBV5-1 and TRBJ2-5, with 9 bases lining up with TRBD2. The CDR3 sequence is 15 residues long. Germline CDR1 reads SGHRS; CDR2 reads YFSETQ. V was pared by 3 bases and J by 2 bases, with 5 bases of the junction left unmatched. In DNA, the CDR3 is TGCGCCAGCAGCTGGACGACTAGCGGACAAGAGACCCAGTACTTC. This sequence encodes CASSWTTSGQETQYF.